The 15 T cell receptor beta chains below were found in one sample sequenced in a study of blood T cell repertoires in COVID-19 (TCRdb year 2020). Libraries were prepared through the immunoSEQ multiplex PCR assay. TCRdb took this table from immuneACCESS and kept in-frame rearrangements with V and J called. Such tables lack part of the clones; where checked against another copy, unresolved V genes explain under half of the gap, and the rest is unexplained. A total of a few hundred thousand clones appear in this sample, around 90% of them only once. Roughly 2.1% of the sample goes to the ten largest clones. The specimen was peripheral blood. The source of these receptors is a man in his forties or fifties with acute or convalescent COVID-19.

The chain carries TRBV18 and TRBJ2-1; weak D call: TRBD2 (6 bases). V shed 0 bases and J shed 0 bases, with 9 bases lying between them. The CDR3 covers 16 residues. CDR1 KGHSH and CDR2 LQKENI come from the germline V gene. The CDR3 sequence is CASSPPTSSSYNEQFF. The CDR3 nucleotides are TGTGCCAGCTCACCACCCACTAGCAGCTCCTACAATGAGCAGTTCTTC.

The genes are TRBV18 and TRBJ2-1, with a weak D call TRBD2 (6 bases). Germline lookup yields CDR1 KGHSH and CDR2 LQKENI. Trimming left V 4 bases short and J 4 bases short, with 14 bases between. The CDR3 consists of 15 residues. CDR3 region: CASSRSWRGYNEQFF. The DNA for the CDR3 is TGTGCCAGCTCACGTAGCTGGCGGGGATACAATGAGCAGTTCTTC.

V gene TRBV4-1 combines with J gene TRBJ1-2; no definite D call. Germline V gene data show CDR1 as MGHRA and CDR2 as YSYEKL. Trimming took off 1 base at V and 3 bases at J, with 15 bases between the two ends. The CDR3 sequence is 16 residues long. The CDR3 nucleotides read TGCGCCAGCAGCCAAGCGAGTCCGGGAAGGGACTATGGCTACACCTTC. Encoded protein: CASSQASPGRDYGYTF.

The J gene is TRBJ1-5, the V gene TRBV5-5, with 7 bases identical to TRBD1. There are 14 residues in the CDR3. Trimming took 4 bases from V and 3 from J; bases not matched to a gene: 4. Germline CDR1 and CDR2: SGHKS and YYEKEE (reference sequence). CDR3 sequence (DNA): TGTGCCAGCAGCCGGGACAGAAACAATCAGCCCCAGCATTTT. Its translation is CASSRDRNNQPQHF. The complete variable domain, with remaining parts taken from reference TRBV5-5 and TRBJ1-5, reads DAGVTQSPTHLIKTRGQQVTLRCSPISGHKSVSWYQQVLGQGPQFIFQYYEKEERGRGNFPDRFSARQFPNYSSELNVNALLLGDSALYLCASSRDRNNQPQHFGDGTRLSIL.

The V gene is TRBV6-5, the J gene TRBJ2-2, with a possible D match to TRBD1 (6 bases). The V end was cut by 6 bases, the J end by 4 bases, with 15 bases between. CDR3 length: 15 amino acids. CDR1 is MNHEY and CDR2 is SVGAGI in the germline V gene. CDR3 protein: CASSNTGSRTGELFF. The DNA for the CDR3 is TGTGCCAGCAGCAATACAGGGTCCCGCACCGGGGAGCTGTTTTTT.

This clone has only one observation. This rearrangement joins TRBV7-9 to TRBJ2-7; D is undetermined. From germline, CDR1 is SEHNR and CDR2 FQNEAQ (reference sequence). The CDR3 length is 11 residues. V lost 1 base, J lost 13 bases, and 11 bases lay in between. The CDR3 bases are TGTGCCAGCAGCTTAGTTGACAAATATTACTTC. It is translated as CASSLVDKYYF.

CDR3 protein: CASSLGDRAFYEQYF. The CDR3 bases are TGTGCCAGCAGCTTGGGGGACAGGGCTTTCTACGAGCAGTACTTC. J is TRBJ2-7 and V is TRBV7-9, with TRBD1 identical over 9 bases. V trimming: 3 bases; J trimming: 3 bases; junction bases outside the gene matches: 6. Per germline, CDR1 SEHNR and CDR2 FQNEAQ (reference sequence). The CDR3 runs to 15 residues. Supplemented by reference TRBV7-9 and TRBJ2-7, the full variable domain reads DTGVSQNPRHKITKRGQNVTFRCDPISEHNRLYWYRQTLGQGPEFLTYFQNEAQLEKSRLLSDRFSAERPKGSFSTLEIQRTEQGDSAMYLCASSLGDRAFYEQYFGPGTRLTVT.

The rearrangement joins TRBV24-1 to TRBJ1-2; the match to TRBD1 covers 7 bases. V shed 4 bases, J shed 8 bases, and the junction held 12 bases outside the gene matches. CDR1 and CDR2 from the germline V gene are KGHDR and SFDVKD. The CDR3 sequence is 15 residues long. CDR3 sequence: CATSDGRQGLGGYTF. The CDR3 nucleotides are TGTGCCACCAGTGACGGCCGACAGGGTTTAGGGGGCTACACCTTC.

This rearrangement joins TRBV4-2 to TRBJ2-2; 8 bases map to TRBD1. The V segment lost 1 base and the J segment 8 bases; nucleotides outside the gene matches: 9. Per the germline V gene, CDR1 is LGHNA and CDR2 is YNFKEQ. The CDR3 sequence is 16 residues long. CDR3 coding DNA: TGTGCCAGCAGCCAAGGGGGGCAGGGGGCGTCAGGGGAGCTGTTTTTT. Its translation is CASSQGGQGASGELFF.

This sequence joins TRBV7-9 and TRBJ1-1, with D perhaps matching TRBD1 (6 bases). The V and J ends lost 5 bases and 1 base respectively, with 11 bases between them. The CDR3 is made up of 14 amino acids. Germline CDR1 reads SEHNR; CDR2 reads FQNEAQ (reference sequence). CDR3 sequence (DNA): TGTGCCAGCAGCGGCTTAGGGGGGAACACTGAAGCTTTCTTT. Translating gives CASSGLGGNTEAFF.

This rearrangement joins TRBV27 to TRBJ1-6; possible D gene TRBD1, 6 bases. The length of the CDR3 is 15 residues. CDR1 is MNHEY, CDR2 SMNVEV, per germline (reference sequence). Trimming pared 6 bases from V and 7 bases from J, leaving 16 bases between. This CDR3 is CASSNHGTQNSPLHF. In nucleotides, the CDR3 is TGTGCCAGCAGCAATCACGGGACACAAAATTCACCCCTCCACTTT.

This clone has only one observation. The J gene is TRBJ1-1, the V gene TRBV30; 8 positions match TRBD1. CDR3 length: 14 amino acids. Per germline, CDR1 GTSNPN and CDR2 SVGIG (reference sequence). J gave up 9 bases and V 1 base, and 10 bases lay outside the gene matches. The CDR3 region has the DNA TGTGCCTGGAGTGCACGTCTGAGACAGGGGAAAGCTTTCTTT. It specifies CAWSARLRQGKAFF.

The chain links TRBV2 to TRBJ2-7; D call uncertain. The length of the CDR3 is 13 residues. V lost 4 bases, J lost 4 bases, and 11 bases lay in between. The germline V gene encodes CDR1 SNHLY and CDR2 FYNNEI. Here the CDR3 reads CASSATEHYEQYF. The CDR3 coding sequence is TGTGCCAGCAGTGCGACGGAGCATTACGAGCAGTACTTC.

This sequence joins TRBV11-2 and TRBJ1-3; 8 bases are a match to TRBD1. Germline V lookup: CDR1 SGHAT, CDR2 FQNNGV. The CDR3 spans 16 residues. V lost 5 bases, J lost 4 bases, and 10 bases stayed unmatched. DNA for the CDR3: TGTGCCAGCAGCCTCTTCACCAGGGGGCTCGGAAACACCATATATTTT. Translation: CASSLFTRGLGNTIYF.

This clone was observed a single time. The chain is built from TRBV5-1 and TRBJ2-2; D may be TRBD2 (5 bases). The CDR3 runs 16 residues. The V end lost 3 bases, the J end lost 10 bases, and 22 bases lay between the germline ends. Germline values: CDR1 SGHRS, CDR2 YFSETQ. In nucleotides, the CDR3 is TGCGCCAGCAGCTGGGGATCGGCGGCCGGGAAAGAGGAGCTGTTTTTT. Residues: CASSWGSAAGKEELFF.